This is a list of T cell receptor beta chains from one sample in a study of blood T cell repertoires in COVID-19. Assay: immunoSEQ multiplex PCR; the TCRdb copy retains only in-frame clones and omits some. The sample contains a few hundred thousand clones, approximately 91% of which appear only once. Sequencing was carried out using peripheral blood. All receptors come from a woman aged 25 to 39 with COVID-19, enrolled during active disease. CDR3s include the opening cysteine and the closing phenylalanine or tryptophan. The D gene is left open where the match is weak. The size of a clone is reported for some rows only, either as once, few or many, or as a class for expanded clones.

v_gene	abundance	j_gene	d_gene	CDR3nt	CDR3aa
TRBV5-4	-	TRBJ2-7	TRBD2	TGTGCCAGCAGCCCCGGGGAGCGGGGTGACTACGAGCAGTACTTC	CASSPGERGDYEQYF
TRBV28	-	TRBJ2-6	-	TGTGCCAGCAGTTACCTTGGTGAGGGTTTAAGATCTGGGGCCAACGTCCTGACTTTC	CASSYLGEGLRSGANVLTF
TRBV2	-	TRBJ2-7	TRBD2	TGTGCCAGTGGGGCCGGGCTAGCGGGAGTCGAGCAGTACTTC	CASGAGLAGVEQYF
TRBV19	-	TRBJ2-3	TRBD2	TGTGCCAGTAGTCGTTCCGGGCTAGCGGGACTAGCTAGCACAGATACGCAGTATTTT	CASSRSGLAGLASTDTQYF
TRBV7-6	-	TRBJ2-3	-	TGTGCCAGCAGCCCCAACGGACAGTGGGACACAGATACGCAGTATTTT	CASSPNGQWDTDTQYF
TRBV24-1	-	TRBJ1-1	-	TGTGCCACCAGTGTGGGAGGGTGGAACACTGAAGCTTTCTTT	CATSVGGWNTEAFF
TRBV5-4	-	TRBJ2-1	TRBD2	TGTGCCAGCAGGTCAAAGCGGGAAGAATCCTACAATGAGCAGTTCTTC	CASRSKREESYNEQFF
TRBV19	-	TRBJ2-4	TRBD1	TGTGCCAGTAGTCTCATGACAGGGGGCCAAAACATTCAGTACTTC	CASSLMTGGQNIQYF
TRBV6-2/TRBV6-3	few	TRBJ1-5	-	TGTGCCAGCAGTTATCCTTACAGGGCTCAGCCCCAGCATTTT	CASSYPYRAQPQHF
TRBV24-1	-	TRBJ2-7	-	TGTGCCACCAGTGATCGATGGCCACCATACGAGCAGTACTTC	CATSDRWPPYEQYF
TRBV7-2	-	TRBJ2-1	-	TGTGCCAGCAGCGCCCTACCCCAGGGGCATGAGTTCTTC	CASSALPQGHEFF
TRBV4-1	once	TRBJ2-7	-	TGCGCCAGCAGCCAAGCCAGCACAGGCGCCTACGAGCAGTACTTC	CASSQASTGAYEQYF
TRBV7-9	-	TRBJ2-3	-	TGTGCCAGCAGCTACTTAGCGGAGCCCACAGATACGCAGTATTTT	CASSYLAEPTDTQYF
TRBV9	-	TRBJ2-3	TRBD1	TGTGCCAGCAGCGTAGAGGGACAGGGGGGGCCAGATACGCAGTATTTT	CASSVEGQGGPDTQYF
TRBV7-9	-	TRBJ2-7	TRBD2	TGTGCCAGCAGCTGGACTAGCGGGAGCTCCTACGAGCAGTACTTC	CASSWTSGSSYEQYF
TRBV10-3	few	TRBJ1-1	-	TGTGCCATCAGTGAGGGGAGGCTTGAAGCTTTCTTT	CAISEGRLEAFF
TRBV5-1	-	TRBJ2-1	TRBD1	TGCGCCAGCAGCTTGGGGGACAGGAGTGCGTACAATGAGCAGTTCTTC	CASSLGDRSAYNEQFF
TRBV7-2	-	TRBJ2-7	-	TGTGCCAGCAGCTTTACAGACTACGAGCAGTACTTC	CASSFTDYEQYF
TRBV6-5	-	TRBJ2-5	-	TGTGCCAGCAGGGGTGGACAGAAAGAGACCCAGTACTTC	CASRGGQKETQYF
TRBV5-4	-	TRBJ1-1	-	TGTGCCAGCAGCTTGCCCCCAGGGGCAGGGACTGAAGCTTTCTTT	CASSLPPGAGTEAFF
TRBV5-5	once	TRBJ2-7	-	TGTGCCAGCAGCCTAAGCGGAGCCACCGACTACGAGCAGTACTTC	CASSLSGATDYEQYF
TRBV2	-	TRBJ1-3	TRBD1	TGTGCCAGCAGTGATGGGACAGGGGGCGTAGGAAACACCATATATTTT	CASSDGTGGVGNTIYF
TRBV13	-	TRBJ2-3	TRBD2	TGTGCCAGCAGCTTAGAGCGGGAAAGCACAGATACGCAGTATTTT	CASSLERESTDTQYF
TRBV6-5	once	TRBJ1-1	TRBD1	TGTGCCAGCTGGGGCAGGGGGTACATCACTGAAGCTTTCTTT	CASWGRGYITEAFF
TRBV7-3	-	TRBJ1-1	-	TGTGCCAGCAGCCGGCAGGGAGGGGCCACTGAAGCTTTCTTT	CASSRQGGATEAFF
TRBV5-1	-	TRBJ2-2	-	TGCGCCAGCAGCTTGGGACAGACGACCGGGGAGCTGTTTTTT	CASSLGQTTGELFF
TRBV28	-	TRBJ2-7	-	TGTGCCAGCAGTTCCCCGCGTGCAGGGGAGTACGAGCAGTACTTC	CASSSPRAGEYEQYF
TRBV28	-	TRBJ1-1	TRBD1	TGTGCCAGCAGTTTACCTGCCGGGACAGGGACTGAAGCTTTCTTT	CASSLPAGTGTEAFF
TRBV24-1	-	TRBJ2-2	TRBD2	TGTGCCACCAGTGAACGGGGGGCGAACACCGGGGAGCTGTTTTTT	CATSERGANTGELFF
TRBV5-1	-	TRBJ2-2	TRBD2	TGCGCCAGCAGCTTGGGGCTGACTAGCGGGAGTACCGGGGAGCTGTTTTTT	CASSLGLTSGSTGELFF
TRBV10-1	once	TRBJ2-7	TRBD1	TGCGCCAGCAGTGAGGGTCAGGGGGCCTACGAGCAGTACTTC	CASSEGQGAYEQYF
TRBV5-1	-	TRBJ2-5	TRBD1	TGCGCCAGCAGCCGGGACAGCAGCCAAGAGACCCAGTACTTC	CASSRDSSQETQYF
TRBV2	-	TRBJ2-1	TRBD2	TGTGCCAGCATCACTAGCGGGACCTTCTCCTACAATGAGCAGTTCTTC	CASITSGTFSYNEQFF
TRBV10-1	-	TRBJ1-1	-	TGCGCCAGCAGTGAGTCGCGGAACAGAGGAGGCACTGAAGCTTTCTTT	CASSESRNRGGTEAFF
TRBV5-1	-	TRBJ1-2	TRBD1	TGCGCCAGCAGCCCTGAAGTGGGACAGGGTTTGGGTGGCTACACCTTC	CASSPEVGQGLGGYTF
TRBV13	-	TRBJ2-7	-	TGTGCCAGCAGCATCTCTGGACTGAACTACGAGCAGTACTTC	CASSISGLNYEQYF
TRBV30	-	TRBJ2-7	TRBD1	TGTGCCTGGAGCCAAGGACAGGGGGGCGAGCAGTACTTC	CAWSQGQGGEQYF
TRBV2	once	TRBJ2-5	-	TGTGCCAGGGACATACAAGAGACCCAGTACTTC	CARDIQETQYF
TRBV7-3	-	TRBJ1-6	-	TGTGCCAGCAGCTTAAAGAAGCCCGATAATAATTCACCCCTCCACTTT	CASSLKKPDNNSPLHF
TRBV3-1/TRBV3-2	once	TRBJ2-7	TRBD2	TGTGCCAGCAGCCATGGGGTTAGCGGGAGGGCCGGCAACGAGCAGTACTTC	CASSHGVSGRAGNEQYF
TRBV10-3	-	TRBJ2-1	TRBD2	TGTGCCATCAGTCCGGGGGCGACTAGCGGTTCCTACAATGAGCAGTTCTTC	CAISPGATSGSYNEQFF
TRBV7-9	-	TRBJ2-7	TRBD1	TGTGCCAGCAGCCGGGGTGGGGGACAGTTCTACGAGCAGTACTTC	CASSRGGGQFYEQYF
TRBV21-1	-	TRBJ2-7	-	TGTGCCAGCAGTCGCAATCCGGGATACGAGCAGTACTTC	CASSRNPGYEQYF
TRBV4-1	-	TRBJ2-3	TRBD1	TGCGCCAGCAGCCAAGATGCGACAGGGCCAGATACGCAGTATTTT	CASSQDATGPDTQYF
TRBV9	-	TRBJ2-3	-	TGTGCCAGCAGCCTTTGGACTAGCACAGATACGCAGTATTTT	CASSLWTSTDTQYF
TRBV4-3	-	TRBJ2-7	-	TGCGCCAGCAGCCAAGATACTAGGACCTCCTACGAGCAGTACTTC	CASSQDTRTSYEQYF
TRBV15	few	TRBJ1-5	-	TGTGCCACCAGCAGAGATCTGCAACAGGTTGGGGGGCAGCCCCAGCATTTT	CATSRDLQQVGGQPQHF
TRBV5-4	-	TRBJ2-2	TRBD2	TGTGCCAGCAGCTCGCTACTAGCGGGAGGGCCCACGGCCGGGGAGCTGTTTTTT	CASSSLLAGGPTAGELFF
TRBV19	-	TRBJ2-3	-	TGTGCCAGTAGCTCAGAGGGAGATACGCAGTATTTT	CASSSEGDTQYF
TRBV2	-	TRBJ1-2	-	TGTGCCAGCAGTGATGGGGGGGTGTATGGCTACACCTTC	CASSDGGVYGYTF
TRBV3-1/TRBV3-2	-	TRBJ2-3	TRBD2	TGTGCGAGCGGGAGGGCAGATACGCAGTATTTT	CASGRADTQYF
TRBV28	once	TRBJ2-2	-	TGTGCCAGCAGCCGGGGGGAGCTGTTTTTT	CASSRGELFF
TRBV10-1	-	TRBJ1-1	TRBD1	TGCGCCAGCAGTGAGTCAGGGGGCTTGGACACTGAAGCTTTCTTT	CASSESGGLDTEAFF
TRBV11-2	-	TRBJ2-7	TRBD1	TGTGCCAGCAGACGGCCCGGGACAGGGTCGGTCGAGCAGTACTTC	CASRRPGTGSVEQYF
TRBV30	-	TRBJ1-1	-	TGTGCCTGTACAGGGAGCACTGAAGCTTTCTTT	CACTGSTEAFF
TRBV3-1/TRBV3-2	-	TRBJ1-5	-	TGTGCCAGCAGCCAAGATCGGTGGTATCAGCCCCAGCATTTT	CASSQDRWYQPQHF
TRBV7-2	-	TRBJ2-2	-	TGTGCCAGCAGCTCCAGGCAGGGAAGCGGGGAGCTGTTTTTT	CASSSRQGSGELFF
TRBV6-5	-	TRBJ2-5	-	TGTGCCAGCAGTTACGGGGGGACAGAGACCCAGTACTTC	CASSYGGTETQYF
TRBV7-9	-	TRBJ2-7	-	TGTGCCAGCAGCCCCAAGGAGGTGGGCTACGAGCAGTACTTC	CASSPKEVGYEQYF